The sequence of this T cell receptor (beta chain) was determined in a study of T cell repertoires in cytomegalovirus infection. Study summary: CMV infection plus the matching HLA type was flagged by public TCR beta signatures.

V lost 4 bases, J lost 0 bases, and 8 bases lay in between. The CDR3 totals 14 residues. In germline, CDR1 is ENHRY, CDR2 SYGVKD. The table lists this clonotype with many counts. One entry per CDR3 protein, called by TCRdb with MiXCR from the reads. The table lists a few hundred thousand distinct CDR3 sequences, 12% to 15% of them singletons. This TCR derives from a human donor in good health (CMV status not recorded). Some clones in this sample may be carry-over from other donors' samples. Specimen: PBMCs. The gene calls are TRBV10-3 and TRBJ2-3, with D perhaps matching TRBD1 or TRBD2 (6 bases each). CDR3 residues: CAISGGGSTDTQYF. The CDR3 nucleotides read TGTGCCATCAGTGGAGGGGGGAGCACAGATACGCAGTATTTT.